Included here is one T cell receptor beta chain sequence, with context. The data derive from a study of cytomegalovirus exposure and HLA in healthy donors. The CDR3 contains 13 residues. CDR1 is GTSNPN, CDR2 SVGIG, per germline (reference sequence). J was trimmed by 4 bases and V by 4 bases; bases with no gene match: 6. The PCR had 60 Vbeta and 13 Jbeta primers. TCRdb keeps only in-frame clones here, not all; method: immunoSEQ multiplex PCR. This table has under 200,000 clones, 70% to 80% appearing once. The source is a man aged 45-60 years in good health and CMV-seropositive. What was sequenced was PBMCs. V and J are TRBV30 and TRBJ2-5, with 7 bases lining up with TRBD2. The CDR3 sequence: CAWTTGLSETQYF. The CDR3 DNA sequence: TGTGCCTGGACGACGGGACTATCAGAGACCCAGTACTTC.